The 22 T cell receptor beta chains reported below all come from one sample, sequenced in a study of regulatory T cells in long-lasting Graves disease. For TCR beta, libraries came from iRepertoire HTBI primers and Arm-PCR of CDR3 regions. TCRdb itself ran the multiplex PCR reads through MiXCR, one entry per CDR3 protein. The table shows roughly 700,000 distinct CDR3 sequences, with 25% to 35% occurring only once. Documented time point: persistent/refractory GD, antithyroid drugs over 5 years with positive TRAb. PBMCs were the source of the RNA used for TCR sequencing. The input for sequencing was peripheral blood mononuclear cells (PBMCs), taken when the disease was refractory, from a patient treated with antithyroid drugs. These receptors all stem from a female donor with Graves disease.

There are a few counts of this clonotype. In DNA form, the CDR3 reads TGCGCCAGCAGCTTACAGGGTGGGGATGAAAAACTGTTTTTT. Translated, it gives CASSLQGGDEKLFF. The rearrangement uses TRBV5-1 and TRBJ1-4; TRBD1 might be the D (6 bases). V was pared by 2 bases and J by 6 bases, with 11 bases between. Looked up from germline, CDR1 is SGHRS and CDR2 is YFSETQ. The CDR3 consists of 14 residues.

This chain joins TRBV5-1 and TRBJ2-7, with D possibly called TRBD1 or TRBD2 (5 bases each). Germline V gene sequence: CDR1 SGHRS, CDR2 YFSETQ. Trimming removed 6 bases from V and 3 bases from J, with 19 bases in between. There are 15 residues in the CDR3. CDR3 residues: CASNAGSGTIYEQYF. In nucleotides, the CDR3 is TGCGCCAGCAACGCTGGGAGTGGGACCATCTACGAGCAGTACTTC.

The chain joins TRBV6-1 to TRBJ1-2; D call uncertain. The germline V and J ends were trimmed by 6 bases and 0 bases, with 11 bases remaining between them. The CDR3 runs to 14 residues. Looked up from germline, CDR1 is MNHNS and CDR2 is SASEGT. CDR3 in DNA: TGTGCCAGCAGGTCCCATGCCTCTAACTATGGCTACACCTTC. Translating it yields CASRSHASNYGYTF.

This clonotype was seen a few times. This chain joins TRBV30 and TRBJ1-1; weak D call: TRBD1 (6 bases). The CDR3 covers 11 residues. CDR1 and CDR2 (germline): GTSNPN, SVGIG (reference sequence). The CDR3 DNA sequence: TGTGCAAAAGGGGGTGAGACTGAAGCTTTCTTT. Its translation: CAKGGETEAFF.

This clonotype was seen only a few times. CDR3 nucleotides: TGTGCCAGCACCCCGGACAGGGCGGCTGGGGCCAACGTCCTGACTTTC. This encodes CASTPDRAAGANVLTF. This chain uses TRBV12-3 or TRBV12-4 with TRBJ2-6; 8 nucleotides agree with TRBD1. This CDR3 is 16 amino acids long. The V segment lost 7 bases and the J segment 2 bases; nucleotides outside the gene matches: 7.

The V and J genes are TRBV4-1 and TRBJ2-7; TRBD2 matches 12 bases. V shed 3 bases and J 7 bases; nucleotides not matched to a gene: 10. Looked up from germline, CDR1 is MGHRA and CDR2 is YSYEKL. CDR3 length: 16 residues. CDR3 in amino acids: CASSQTSGSHMGEQYF. CDR3 coding DNA: TGCGCCAGCAGCCAGACTAGCGGGAGCCACATGGGGGAGCAGTACTTC.

The sample holds a few counts of this clonotype. The chain combines TRBV12-3 or TRBV12-4 with TRBJ2-5; possibly TRBD2 for D (5 bases). V was trimmed by 5 bases and J by 7 bases, leaving 11 bases between them. This CDR3 is built from 12 residues. CDR3 residues: CASSNAAGTQYF. The CDR3, as DNA: TGTGCCAGCAGTAACGCCGCGGGGACCCAGTACTTC.

The chain joins TRBV27 to TRBJ2-7; TRBD1 matches at 10 bases. V shed 6 bases and J 2 bases; nucleotides not matched to a gene: 7. This CDR3 spans 15 amino acids. Germline V lookup: CDR1 MNHEY, CDR2 SMNVEV (reference sequence). CDR3 nucleotide sequence: TGTGCCAGCAGCCACGGGACAGGGGAACCCTACGAGCAGTACTTC. This gives the protein CASSHGTGEPYEQYF.

The rearrangement links TRBV3-1 to TRBJ2-5; a possible D gene is TRBD1 (6 bases). Trimming took 4 bases from V and 4 from J, leaving 16 bases between them. This CDR3 is 15 amino acids long. Germline V gene sequence: CDR1 LGHDT, CDR2 YNNKEL (reference sequence). The CDR3 spells CASSPFRGMVETQYF. The CDR3 DNA reads as TGTGCCAGCAGCCCATTTAGGGGGATGGTAGAGACCCAGTACTTC.

V usage is TRBV5-1 and J usage is TRBJ1-1; 10 bases agree with TRBD1. This CDR3 contains 12 residues. V gave up 4 bases and J gave up 11 bases; unmatched junction bases: 5. CDR1 SGHRS and CDR2 YFSETQ come from the germline V gene. CDR3 region: CASSPGQGSAFF. The CDR3 region has the DNA TGCGCCAGCAGCCCGGGACAGGGGAGTGCTTTCTTT.

The V call is TRBV19, the J call TRBJ2-7; D possibly corresponds to TRBD1 (5 bases). The CDR3 has 13 amino acids. Germline CDR1 LNHDA, CDR2 SQIVND (reference sequence). The V and J ends lost 3 bases and 4 bases respectively, with 10 bases between them. CDR3: CASSIRVRYEQYF. CDR3 sequence (DNA): TGTGCCAGTAGTATCAGGGTCAGGTACGAGCAGTACTTC.

This clonotype has a handful of counts. This chain links TRBV5-1 with TRBJ1-6; D not resolved. The V gene lost 0 bases and the J gene lost 7 bases, with 8 bases spanning the gap. CDR3 length: 14 amino acids. CDR1 SGHRS and CDR2 YFSETQ come from the germline V gene. CDR3 sequence reads: CASSLASDNSPLHF. In nucleotides, the CDR3 is TGCGCCAGCAGCTTGGCGTCGGACAATTCACCCCTCCACTTT.

This chain links TRBV25-1 with TRBJ2-7; D is uncertain. Trimming removed 1 base from V and 3 bases from J, with 10 bases in between. This CDR3 has 14 amino acids. In germline, CDR1 is MGHDK, CDR2 SYGVNS. This chain's CDR3 is CASSEFSPSYEQYF. CDR3 nucleotides: TGTGCCAGCAGTGAATTTTCTCCGAGCTACGAGCAGTACTTC.

This clonotype showed up many times. The V call is TRBV12-3 or TRBV12-4, the J call TRBJ1-2; possible D gene TRBD1, 6 bases. The CDR3 runs to 13 residues. The ends were cut back, 6 bases at V and 8 bases at J, with 16 bases in the middle. The CDR3 region is CASSLTGIGGYTF. The DNA of the CDR3 is TGTGCCAGCAGCCTCACAGGGATTGGGGGCTACACCTTC.

The rearrangement uses TRBV12-3 or TRBV12-4 and TRBJ2-5, with TRBD2 matching 14 bases. The J call may not be correct, given that the DNA end is closer to TRBJ2-1. The CDR3 contains 16 residues. The CDR3 nucleotides are TGTGCCAGCAGTTTCCGACTAGCGGGAGGGCCTGTTGAGCAGTTCTTC. It codes for CASSFRLAGGPVEQFF.

This clonotype was recorded many times. This chain links TRBV2 with TRBJ2-7; D is perhaps TRBD1 (6 bases). Trimming cost V 7 bases and J 3 bases, with 16 bases left between them. This CDR3 is built from 14 residues. Per the germline V gene, CDR1 is SNHLY and CDR2 is FYNNEI. The CDR3 DNA follows: TGTGCCAGCACCGGGCAGGACAGTGGCTACGAGCAGTACTTC. This sequence encodes CASTGQDSGYEQYF.

This clonotype was seen a handful of times. The rearrangement joins TRBV9 to TRBJ2-7, with 10 bases that match TRBD2. This CDR3 is built from 14 residues. The germline V gene encodes CDR1 SGDLS and CDR2 YYNGEE. The trim removed 3 bases at V and 6 bases at J, leaving 6 bases unmatched. This chain's CDR3 is CASSAGTSEFEQYF. The CDR3, as DNA: TGTGCCAGCAGCGCCGGGACTAGCGAGTTCGAGCAGTACTTC.

The rearrangement joins TRBV5-1 to TRBJ1-1, with 7 bases matching TRBD1. V gave up 4 bases and J gave up 1 base; unmatched junction bases: 10. Germline CDR1 SGHRS, CDR2 YFSETQ. CDR3 length: 16 residues. The CDR3 here is CASSAVGTATNTEAFF. CDR3 DNA sequence: TGCGCCAGCAGCGCGGTTGGGACAGCTACGAACACTGAAGCTTTCTTT.

This clonotype showed up just a few times. This chain uses TRBV24-1 with TRBJ1-2; 10 bases match TRBD1. Germline CDR1 is KGHDR and CDR2 is SFDVKD. This CDR3 has 17 residues. J lost 4 bases, V lost 3 bases, and 10 bases had no gene match. For the CDR3, the DNA is TGTGCCACCAGTGATGGACTGCCGACAGGGGGCGTCTATGGCTACACCTTC. This sequence encodes CATSDGLPTGGVYGYTF.

The CDR3 reads CASTLTPGQGYGYTF. The CDR3 DNA reads TGTGCCAGCACTTTGACTCCGGGACAGGGTTATGGCTACACCTTC. The chain carries TRBV5-5 and TRBJ1-2; 9 bases map to TRBD1. V was pared by 6 bases and J by 5 bases, with 11 bases of the junction left unmatched. CDR1 and CDR2 (germline): SGHKS, YYEKEE (reference sequence). CDR3 length: 15 residues. The full variable domain, its missing parts supplied by reference TRBV5-5 and TRBJ1-2, is DAGVTQSPTHLIKTRGQQVTLRCSPISGHKSVSWYQQVLGQGPQFIFQYYEKEERGRGNFPDRFSARQFPNYSSELNVNALLLGDSALYLCASTLTPGQGYGYTFGSGTRLTVV.

Many counts were recorded for this clonotype. The chain couples TRBV12-3 or TRBV12-4 to TRBJ1-2; tentatively, D is TRBD1 (5 bases). V lost 8 bases to trimming and J lost 8 bases, with 21 bases between them. This CDR3 has 14 residues. The CDR3: CASDALPQGSGYTF. The CDR3 DNA follows: TGTGCCAGCGACGCCTTACCCCAGGGAAGCGGCTACACCTTC.

The chain joins TRBV3-1 to TRBJ1-2, with D unresolved. The CDR3 is 15 residues long. Germline assignment: CDR1 LGHDT and CDR2 YNNKEL (reference sequence). The ends were cut back, 0 bases at V and 0 bases at J, with 8 bases in the middle. CDR3 bases: TGTGCCAGCAGCCAAGACAGAAAAACTAACTATGGCTACACCTTC. This encodes CASSQDRKTNYGYTF.